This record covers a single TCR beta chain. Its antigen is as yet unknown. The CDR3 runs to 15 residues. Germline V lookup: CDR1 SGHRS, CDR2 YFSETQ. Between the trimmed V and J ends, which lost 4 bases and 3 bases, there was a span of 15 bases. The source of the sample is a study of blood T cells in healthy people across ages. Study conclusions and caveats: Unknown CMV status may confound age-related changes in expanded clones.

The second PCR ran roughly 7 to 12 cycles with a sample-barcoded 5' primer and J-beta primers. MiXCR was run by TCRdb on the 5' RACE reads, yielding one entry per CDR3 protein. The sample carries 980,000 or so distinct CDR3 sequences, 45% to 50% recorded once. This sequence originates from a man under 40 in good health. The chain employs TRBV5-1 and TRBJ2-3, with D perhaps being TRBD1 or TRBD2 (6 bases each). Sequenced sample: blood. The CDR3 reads CASSRRGNRTDTQYF. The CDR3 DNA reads TGCGCCAGCAGCCGGAGGGGGAACCGTACAGATACGCAGTATTTT.